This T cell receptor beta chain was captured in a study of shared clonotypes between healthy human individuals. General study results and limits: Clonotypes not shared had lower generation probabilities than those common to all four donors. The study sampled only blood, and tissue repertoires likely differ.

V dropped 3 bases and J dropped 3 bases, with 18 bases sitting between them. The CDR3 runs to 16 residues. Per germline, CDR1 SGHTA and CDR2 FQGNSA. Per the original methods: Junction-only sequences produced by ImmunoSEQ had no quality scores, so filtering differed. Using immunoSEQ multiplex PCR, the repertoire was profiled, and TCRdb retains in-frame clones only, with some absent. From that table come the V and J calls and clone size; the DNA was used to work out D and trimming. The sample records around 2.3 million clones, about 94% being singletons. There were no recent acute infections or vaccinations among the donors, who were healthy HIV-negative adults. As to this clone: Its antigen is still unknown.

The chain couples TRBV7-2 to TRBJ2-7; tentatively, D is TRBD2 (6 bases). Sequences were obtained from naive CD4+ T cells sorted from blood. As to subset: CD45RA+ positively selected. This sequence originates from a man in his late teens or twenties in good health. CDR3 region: CASSFALLADRYEQYF. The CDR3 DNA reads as TGTGCCAGCAGCTTCGCGTTACTAGCCGACCGCTACGAGCAGTACTTC.